One sample yielded the 6 T cell receptor beta chains listed below, sequenced in a study of cytomegalovirus exposure and HLA in healthy donors. The PCR was carried out with 60 Vbeta primers and 13 Jbeta primers. The table came from immunoSEQ multiplex PCR; TCRdb's copy has only in-frame clones and leaves some out. The sample includes roughly 150,000 clones, 65% to 80% of them seen just once. Material: PBMCs. The receptors originated from a human donor in good health.

The genes are TRBV10-3 and TRBJ2-5; D perhaps matches TRBD1 (6 bases). V lost 10 bases and J 3 bases, leaving 18 bases between the germline ends. CDR3 length: 14 residues. Germline lookup yields CDR1 ENHRY and CDR2 SYGVKD. This chain's CDR3 is CATSTSQGKETQYF. The CDR3 nucleotides are TGTGCCACCTCGACCTCTCAGGGGAAAGAGACCCAGTACTTC.

This clone was counted between two and nine times. The rearrangement joins TRBV15 to TRBJ2-7, with 9 bases matching TRBD1. The CDR3 totals 15 residues. V was clipped by 0 bases and J by 6 bases; unmatched bases: 6. Germline CDR1 LNHNV, CDR2 YYDKDF (reference sequence). This CDR3 is CATSRDLGQGSEQYF. CDR3 nucleotide sequence: TGTGCCACCAGCAGAGATCTGGGACAGGGTAGCGAGCAGTACTTC. The variable domain in full, completed from reference TRBV15 and TRBJ2-7, reads DAMVIQNPRYQVTQFGKPVTLSCSQTLNHNVMYWYQQKSSQAPKLLFHYYDKDFNNEADTPDNFQSRRPNTSFCFLDIRSPGLGDTAMYLCATSRDLGQGSEQYFGPGTRLTVT.

This chain connects TRBV5-4 to TRBJ2-1; TRBD2 aligns across 8 bases. The V and J ends lost 3 bases and 0 bases, in that order; junction bases with no gene match: 2. In germline, CDR1 is SGHNT, CDR2 YYREEE (reference sequence). The CDR3 sequence is 15 residues long. CDR3: CASSSTSASYNEQFF. The CDR3 DNA reads as TGTGCCAGCAGCTCGACTAGCGCCTCCTACAATGAGCAGTTCTTC.

The chain uses TRBV14 and TRBJ1-1; 8 bases line up with TRBD1. CDR1 and CDR2 from the germline V gene are SGHDN and FVKESK. This CDR3 contains 18 residues. J lost 0 bases, V lost 2 bases, and 11 bases had no gene match. The CDR3 reads CASSQMGQVSLMNTEAFF. The CDR3 DNA is TGTGCCAGCAGCCAAATGGGACAGGTCTCACTCATGAACACTGAAGCTTTCTTT.

The chain carries TRBV7-3 and TRBJ2-3; no firm D call. CDR3 length: 14 amino acids. The V gene lost 3 bases and the J gene lost 1 base, with 8 bases spanning the gap. The germline V gene encodes CDR1 SGHTA and CDR2 FQGTGA. This CDR3 is CASSFGAGTDTQYF. Written as DNA, the CDR3 is TGTGCCAGCAGCTTCGGTGCGGGCACAGATACGCAGTATTTT.

Only a few counts were recorded for this clone. This chain connects TRBV7-9 to TRBJ2-7; 12 nucleotides align to TRBD2. CDR1 SEHNR and CDR2 FQNEAQ come from the germline V gene (reference sequence). The CDR3 has 18 amino acids. The V segment lost 1 base and the J segment 4 bases; nucleotides outside the gene matches: 11. This CDR3 reads CASSLVPGLAGLRYEQYF. DNA for the CDR3: TGTGCCAGCAGCTTAGTTCCCGGACTAGCGGGACTAAGATACGAGCAGTACTTC.